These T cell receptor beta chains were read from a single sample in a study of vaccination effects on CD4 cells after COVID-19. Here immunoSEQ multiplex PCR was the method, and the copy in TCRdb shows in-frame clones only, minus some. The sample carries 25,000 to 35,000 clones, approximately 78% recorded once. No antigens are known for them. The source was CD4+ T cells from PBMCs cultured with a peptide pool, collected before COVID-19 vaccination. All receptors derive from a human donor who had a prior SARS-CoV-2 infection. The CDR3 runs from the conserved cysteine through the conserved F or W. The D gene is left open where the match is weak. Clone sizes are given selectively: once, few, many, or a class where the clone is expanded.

CASSQGQSSGNTIYF	TGTGCCAGCAGCCAAGGACAGAGCTCTGGAAACACCATATATTTT	-	few	TRBV7-9	TRBJ1-3
CASSPWGGETQYF	TGTGCCAGCAGTCCATGGGGGGGGGAGACCCAGTACTTC	TRBD2	-	TRBV27	TRBJ2-5
CASSLSDGGVTGNTIYF	TGTGCCAGCAGCTTATCCGACGGCGGGGTTACTGGAAACACCATATATTTT	-	-	TRBV7-6	TRBJ1-3
CASSPGSAAGYNSPLHF	TGTGCCAGCAGCCCGGGGTCCGCAGCGGGGTATAATTCACCCCTCCACTTT	-	-	TRBV5-4	TRBJ1-6
CASSTGLGEGTQYF	TGTGCCAGCTCAACGGGACTAGGAGAGGGGACCCAGTACTTC	TRBD2	-	TRBV18	TRBJ2-5
CASRRQATEAFF	TGCGCCAGCAGAAGACAGGCCACTGAAGCTTTCTTT	-	few	TRBV10-1	TRBJ1-1
CASRSQGVPRAGYTF	TGTGCCAGCAGATCACAGGGGGTCCCTAGGGCTGGCTACACCTTC	TRBD1	-	TRBV28	TRBJ1-2
CASSLFGEGRYEQYF	TGTGCCAGCAGCTTGTTTGGGGAGGGGCGTTACGAGCAGTACTTC	TRBD2	-	TRBV5-6	TRBJ2-7
CASSLLGGHRNEQFF	TGTGCCAGCAGCCTCCTGGGGGGGCATCGGAATGAGCAGTTCTTC	-	-	TRBV7-9	TRBJ2-1
CASSLLTVQETQYF	TGTGCCAGCAGTCTTTTGACAGTTCAAGAGACCCAGTACTTC	-	-	TRBV5-5	TRBJ2-5
CASSSDRFGSPLHF	TGTGCCAGCAGCTCCGACAGGTTCGGCTCACCCCTCCACTTT	-	-	TRBV5-4	TRBJ1-6
CASSPTSAAVTYEQYF	TGTGCCAGCTCACCCACGTCCGCCGCGGTCACCTACGAGCAGTACTTC	-	-	TRBV18	TRBJ2-7
CAKSRGNTDTQYF	TGTGCCAAATCCAGGGGGAACACAGATACGCAGTATTTT	TRBD1	-	TRBV10-3	TRBJ2-3
CASSQDLWADQANYGYTF	TGTGCCAGCAGCCAAGATCTCTGGGCAGACCAAGCTAACTATGGCTACACCTTC	-	-	TRBV4-2	TRBJ1-2
CASSDSNQPQHF	TGTGCCAGCAGCGACAGTAATCAGCCCCAGCATTTT	-	-	TRBV12-3/TRBV12-4	TRBJ1-5
CASSLGNRGYEQFF	TGTGCCAGCAGCTTGGGAAACAGGGGATATGAGCAGTTCTTC	TRBD1	once	TRBV5-4	TRBJ2-1
CALTPGPPEQYF	TGTGCCCTCACCCCAGGGCCCCCCGAGCAGTACTTC	-	-	TRBV24-1	TRBJ2-7
CASSLFPAGAQETQYF	TGTGCCAGCAGCTTATTCCCAGCGGGGGCACAAGAGACCCAGTACTTC	TRBD2	-	TRBV7-3	TRBJ2-5
CASSLDRVGGDTQYF	TGTGCCAGCAGCTTAGACCGGGTGGGAGGAGATACGCAGTATTTT	-	few	TRBV11-2	TRBJ2-3
CASSQGPAYEQYF	TGCGCCAGCAGCCAAGGGCCCGCCTACGAGCAGTACTTC	-	-	TRBV4-1	TRBJ2-7
CASSEGQGSPSYNSPLHF	TGTGCCAGCAGTGAGGGACAGGGTAGTCCCTCCTATAATTCACCCCTCCACTTT	TRBD1	-	TRBV6-1	TRBJ1-6
CASSPRRDGNTIYF	TGTGCCAGCTCACCCCGCAGGGATGGAAACACCATATATTTT	-	-	TRBV18	TRBJ1-3
CASSFDPPGPYTEAFF	TGTGCCAGCAGCTTCGACCCCCCAGGGCCGTACACTGAAGCTTTCTTT	-	once	TRBV11-2	TRBJ1-1
CASPPSPWSQETQYF	TGTGCCTCTCCCCCCTCCCCGTGGAGCCAAGAGACCCAGTACTTC	-	-	TRBV6-6	TRBJ2-5
CAWSGTPGQGTSYEQYF	TGTGCCTGGAGTGGAACCCCGGGACAGGGAACCTCCTACGAGCAGTACTTC	TRBD1	-	TRBV30	TRBJ2-7
CATSENGNGYNEQFF	TGTGCCACCAGTGAAAACGGAAACGGGTACAATGAGCAGTTCTTC	-	few	TRBV24-1	TRBJ2-1
CASSPLTGRAVNEQFF	TGTGCCAGCAGCCCACTGACAGGGAGGGCAGTAAATGAGCAGTTCTTC	-	-	TRBV9	TRBJ2-1
CAWRVAYPGETQYF	TGTGCCTGGAGGGTGGCCTATCCCGGAGAGACCCAGTACTTC	-	-	TRBV30	TRBJ2-5
CSVVENEQFF	TGCAGCGTTGTCGAGAATGAGCAGTTCTTC	-	-	TRBV29-1	TRBJ2-1
CASSRRRTGASYEQYF	TGTGCCAGCTCACGACGGAGGACAGGGGCCTCCTACGAGCAGTACTTC	TRBD1	-	TRBV18	TRBJ2-7
CASRDGGAHTEAFF	TGTGCCAGCCGAGACGGAGGGGCGCACACTGAAGCTTTCTTT	-	-	TRBV6-5	TRBJ1-1
CASQGTYNSPLHF	TGTGCCAGTCAGGGGACTTATAATTCACCCCTCCACTTT	-	few	TRBV19	TRBJ1-6
CASRTEGYEQYF	TGTGCCAGCAGGACAGAAGGATACGAGCAGTACTTC	-	-	TRBV6-5	TRBJ2-7
CASSRQWSSGANVLTF	TGCGCCAGCAGCCGCCAATGGAGCTCTGGGGCCAACGTCCTGACTTTC	-	-	TRBV5-1	TRBJ2-6
CASSKGRGAVSGANVLTF	TGTGCCAGCAGCAAAGGGCGAGGAGCGGTCTCTGGGGCCAACGTCCTGACTTTC	-	-	TRBV21-1	TRBJ2-6
CASSLWVGGTYEQYF	TGTGCCAGCAGCTTGTGGGTAGGGGGGACCTACGAGCAGTACTTC	-	-	TRBV5-4	TRBJ2-7
CASSRGQGGSSYEQYF	TGTGCCAGCAGCCGCGGACAGGGCGGGAGCTCCTACGAGCAGTACTTC	-	few	TRBV5-4	TRBJ2-7
CASTRDPPYNEQFF	TGCGCCAGCACCCGGGACCCCCCCTACAATGAGCAGTTCTTC	-	-	TRBV5-1	TRBJ2-1
CASSPYHEQYF	TGTGCCAGCAGCCCCTACCACGAGCAGTACTTC	-	few	TRBV2	TRBJ2-7
CATSDRGRHTGELFF	TGTGCCACCAGTGACCGGGGACGGCACACCGGGGAGCTGTTTTTT	-	-	TRBV24-1	TRBJ2-2
CASSLKRGQGGYGYTF	TGTGCCAGCAGCTTAAAAAGGGGACAGGGTGGCTATGGCTACACCTTC	TRBD1	-	TRBV7-9	TRBJ1-2
CASKRTGVTDTQYF	TGTGCCAGCAAACGGACAGGGGTCACAGATACGCAGTATTTT	TRBD1	-	TRBV6-6	TRBJ2-3
CATSDGWASGRAHDTQYF	TGTGCCACCAGTGATGGATGGGCTAGCGGGAGGGCACATGATACGCAGTATTTT	TRBD2	-	TRBV24-1	TRBJ2-3
CAISSSGTSGVNEQFF	TGTGCCATCAGTTCCTCCGGGACTAGCGGCGTGAATGAGCAGTTCTTC	TRBD2	-	TRBV10-3	TRBJ2-1
CASTRGRRSQHF	TGTGCCAGCACTAGGGGCCGGCGGTCCCAGCATTTT	-	-	TRBV28	TRBJ1-5
CASSKGLAGYEQYF	TGTGCCAGCAGCAAGGGACTAGCCGGATACGAGCAGTACTTC	-	-	TRBV21-1	TRBJ2-7
CASSSLSGSSNEQFF	TGTGCCAGCAGCTCATTAAGCGGGAGTAGCAATGAGCAGTTCTTC	TRBD2	-	TRBV9	TRBJ2-1
CASSESVGYTEAFF	TGCGCCAGCAGTGAGTCGGTGGGGTACACTGAAGCTTTCTTT	-	-	TRBV10-2	TRBJ1-1
CASSLAAGGSYEQYF	TGCGCCAGCAGCTTGGCGGCAGGGGGCAGCTACGAGCAGTACTTC	TRBD1	few	TRBV5-1	TRBJ2-7
CAIGQGTGGYTF	TGTGCCATCGGACAGGGAACTGGCGGCTACACCTTC	TRBD1	-	TRBV10-3	TRBJ1-2